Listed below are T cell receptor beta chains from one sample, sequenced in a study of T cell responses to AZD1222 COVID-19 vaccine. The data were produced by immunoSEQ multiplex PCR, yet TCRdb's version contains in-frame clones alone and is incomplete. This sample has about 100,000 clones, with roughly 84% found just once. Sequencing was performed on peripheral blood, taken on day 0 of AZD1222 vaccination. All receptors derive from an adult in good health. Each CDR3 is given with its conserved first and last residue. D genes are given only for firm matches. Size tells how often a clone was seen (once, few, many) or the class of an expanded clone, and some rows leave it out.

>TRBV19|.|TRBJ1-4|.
CASSTQIRVATNEKLFF
TGTGCCAGTAGTACCCAAATTAGAGTTGCAACTAATGAAAAACTGTTTTTT
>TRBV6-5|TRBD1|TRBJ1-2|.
CASSYEGARVGYTF
TGTGCCAGCAGTTACGAGGGGGCGCGGGTTGGCTACACCTTC
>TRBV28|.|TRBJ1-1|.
CASTRLNTEAFF
TGTGCCAGCACCCGGCTAAACACTGAAGCTTTCTTT
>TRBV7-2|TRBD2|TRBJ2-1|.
CASSPQRGGYEQFF
TGTGCCAGCAGCCCTCAGCGGGGGGGCTATGAGCAGTTCTTC
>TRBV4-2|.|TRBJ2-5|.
CASSQDWGRSETQYF
TGTGCCAGCAGCCAAGATTGGGGACGGTCGGAGACCCAGTACTTC
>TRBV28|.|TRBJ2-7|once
CASITAGLRGEQYF
TGTGCCAGCATCACGGCAGGGTTACGTGGGGAGCAGTACTTC
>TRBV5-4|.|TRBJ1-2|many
CASSLGGAWGYTF
TGTGCCAGCAGCTTGGGGGGGGCGTGGGGCTACACCTTC
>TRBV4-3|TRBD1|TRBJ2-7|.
CASSQRGQGDEQYF
TGCGCCAGCAGCCAACGGGGACAGGGAGACGAGCAGTACTTC
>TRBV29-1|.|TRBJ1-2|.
CSALGDGYTF
TGCAGCGCCCTTGGGGATGGCTACACCTTC
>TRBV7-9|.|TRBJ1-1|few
CASNRGEGNTEAFF
TGTGCCAGCAACCGGGGCGAGGGGAACACTGAAGCTTTCTTT
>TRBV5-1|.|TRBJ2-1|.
CASSLSLNNEQFF
TGCGCCAGCAGCTTGTCCCTCAACAATGAGCAGTTCTTC
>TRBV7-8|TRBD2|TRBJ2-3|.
CASSRGLAGAIDTQYF
TGTGCCAGCAGCCGAGGTTTAGCGGGAGCGATAGATACGCAGTATTTT
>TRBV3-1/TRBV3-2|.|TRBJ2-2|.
CASSRRTPGTGELFF
TGTGCCAGCAGCCGGAGGACCCCCGGCACCGGGGAGCTGTTTTTT
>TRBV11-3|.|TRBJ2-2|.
CASSYLGGNTGELFF
TGTGCCAGCAGCTACCTAGGGGGGAACACCGGGGAGCTGTTTTTT
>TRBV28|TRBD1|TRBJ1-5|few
CASSTGTGGNQPQHF
TGTGCCAGCAGTACCGGGACAGGGGGCAATCAGCCCCAGCATTTT
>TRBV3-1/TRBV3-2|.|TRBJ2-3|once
CASSQRGGGDTQYF
TGTGCCAGCAGCCAAAGGGGGGGTGGAGATACGCAGTATTTT
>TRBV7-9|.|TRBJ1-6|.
CASSSTMGVNSPLHF
TGTGCCAGCAGCTCGACGATGGGGGTTAATTCACCCCTCCACTTT
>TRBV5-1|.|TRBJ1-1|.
CASSLSQRGSEAFF
TGCGCCAGCAGCCTAAGCCAGAGGGGGTCTGAAGCTTTCTTT
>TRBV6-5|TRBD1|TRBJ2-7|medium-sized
CASSSPGQGIYEQYF
TGTGCCAGCAGTTCCCCGGGACAGGGGATCTACGAGCAGTACTTC
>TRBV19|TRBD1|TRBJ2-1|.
CASKSPGQGAENEQFF
TGTGCCAGTAAATCCCCGGGACAGGGGGCCGAGAATGAGCAGTTCTTC
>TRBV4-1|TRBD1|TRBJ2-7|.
CASSHRTGEGEQYF
TGCGCCAGCAGCCACCGGACAGGCGAAGGGGAGCAGTACTTC
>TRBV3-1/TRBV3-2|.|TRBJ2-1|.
CASSQGGSYNEQFF
TGTGCCAGCAGCCAAGGGGGATCCTACAATGAGCAGTTCTTC
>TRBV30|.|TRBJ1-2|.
CAWISGGVSYGYTF
TGTGCCTGGATAAGCGGGGGGGTTTCGTATGGCTACACCTTC